A single sample is the source of the 9 T cell receptor beta chains below, sequenced in a study of somatic mutations in cytotoxic T cells in rheumatoid arthritis. TCRdb's copy holds only in-frame clones and misses some; the assay was immunoSEQ multiplex PCR. The repertoire holds 25,000 to 30,000 clones, with roughly 82% as singletons. The sample was CD8+ T cells sorted from blood. These receptors were obtained from a man aged 45-65 years in good health.

The chain has TRBV7-6 and TRBJ1-2; 11 bases align to TRBD1. The CDR3 spans 22 residues. Germline CDR1 and CDR2: SGHVS and FNYEAQ. The V gene end was trimmed by 6 bases and the J gene end by 3 bases; junction bases not matched to a gene: 27. CDR3 coding DNA: TGTGCCAGCAGTCCCGCCCCCTGGGACCGGGACAGGGGGGACTCAGGTTACTATGGCTACACCTTC. Its protein product is CASSPAPWDRDRGDSGYYGYTF.

The chain joins TRBV27 to TRBJ1-1; no reliable D call. V lost 5 bases to trimming and J lost 1 base, with 11 bases between them. CDR1 is MNHEY and CDR2 is SMNVEV in the germline V gene (reference sequence). CDR3 size: 14 residues. CDR3 protein: CASSIVGRNTEAFF. In nucleotides, the CDR3 is TGTGCCAGCAGTATAGTAGGTCGGAACACTGAAGCTTTCTTT.

V gene TRBV19 combines with J gene TRBJ1-1; a weak D match, TRBD1 (5 bases). Trimming stripped 7 bases from V and 10 bases from J, with 19 bases between. CDR1 is LNHDA, CDR2 SQIVND, per germline (reference sequence). The CDR3 runs 13 residues. CDR3 protein: CASNLNSGRGAFF. As DNA, the CDR3 is TGTGCCAGTAACCTAAACTCGGGGCGCGGAGCTTTCTTT.

The V gene is TRBV2, the J gene TRBJ2-7; 10 bases line up with TRBD1. There are 16 residues in the CDR3. The V gene's germline CDR1 is SNHLY and CDR2 FYNNEI. J lost 2 bases, V lost 7 bases, and 11 bases had no gene match. The DNA for the CDR3 is TGTGCCAGCAACTGGGACAGGGGAGGAGCCGCCTACGAGCAGTACTTC. This gives the protein CASNWDRGGAAYEQYF.

This chain connects TRBV6-5 to TRBJ2-3, with no clear D. CDR1 is MNHEY, CDR2 SVGAGI, per germline. This CDR3 contains 13 residues. V was shortened by 5 bases and J by 7 bases, with 13 bases between the two germline ends. The CDR3 reads CASSTRLSHTQYF. The CDR3 DNA is TGTGCCAGCAGTACCAGACTTAGTCATACGCAGTATTTT.

The chain recombines TRBV5-6 with TRBJ2-5, with TRBD1 matching 7 bases. V trimming: 6 bases; J trimming: 0 bases; junction bases outside the gene matches: 11. The CDR3 loop spans 16 amino acids. Germline V gene data show CDR1 as SGHDT and CDR2 as YYEEEE. In DNA form, the CDR3 reads TGTGCCAGCACCCTGAGGAGACAGGGAAACCAAGAGACCCAGTACTTC. The encoded protein is CASTLRRQGNQETQYF.

This rearrangement joins TRBV6-5 to TRBJ2-1; D unclear. V lost 4 bases and J lost 3, with 7 bases in between. CDR3 length equals 13 residues. Germline V lookup: CDR1 MNHEY, CDR2 SVGAGI. CDR3 residues: CASSLRSYNEQFF. CDR3 coding DNA: TGTGCCAGCAGTTTGCGCAGCTACAATGAGCAGTTCTTC.

The chain has TRBV2 and TRBJ2-1; perhaps TRBD2 as D (5 bases). The germline V gene has CDR1 SNHLY and CDR2 FYNNEI. V lost 7 bases to trimming and J lost 7 bases, with 23 bases between them. The CDR3 consists of 16 residues. The CDR3: CASTKTTLKEGNEQFF. The DNA for the CDR3 is TGTGCCAGCACCAAGACGACCCTCAAAGAGGGTAATGAGCAGTTCTTC.

This clone has just one count. V gene TRBV29-1 combines with J gene TRBJ2-7, with 9 bases lining up with TRBD1. The germline CDR1 and CDR2 sequences are SQVTM and ANQGSEA. The CDR3 sequence is 13 residues long. V lost 6 bases, J lost 7 bases, and 10 bases stayed unmatched. Here the CDR3 reads CSVPGQGEDEQYF. The CDR3 nucleotides are TGCAGCGTGCCGGGACAGGGAGAGGATGAGCAGTACTTC.